This T cell receptor (beta chain) came from a study of blood T cells in healthy people across ages. Regarding the study as a whole: Long-lived and aged donors differed, with more naive CD4+ cells and higher diversity in the long-lived. TCR beta diversity per million T cells fell roughly linearly with age.

Peripheral blood samples of roughly 9.8 milliliters were drawn from each donor. Germline loops: CDR1 SGHTA, CDR2 FQGNSA. The CDR3 sequence is 14 residues long. On this clonotype itself: Its specificity is not known. Its ends do not fully match the called genes, so a read error is possible.

A second PCR of 7 to 11 cycles used a sample-barcoded 5' primer and a J-beta primer mix. MiXCR was run by TCRdb on the 5' RACE reads, yielding one entry per CDR3 protein. The sample shows under 1,000,000 distinct CDR3 sequences, about half of them seen only once. The sample taken for sequencing was blood. The chain carries TRBV7-2 and TRBJ2-7; D unclear. The TCR was taken from a man of 80 years or more in good health. For the CDR3, the DNA is TGTGCCAGTAGCTATGTGAGAAGCTCCTACGAGCAGTACTTC. Protein product: CASSYVRSSYEQYF. The full variable domain, with the rest looked up from reference TRBV7-2 and TRBJ2-7, is GAGVSQSPSNKVTEKGKDVELRCDPISGHTALYWYRQSLGQGLEFLIYFQGNSAPDKSGLPSDRFSAERTGGSVSTLTIQRTQQEDSAVYLCASSYVRSSYEQYFGPGTRLTVT.